The source of this TCR beta chain is a study of T cell repertoires in cytomegalovirus infection. Study background: Through public TCR beta signatures, both CMV infection and matching HLA type were indicated.

Per the germline V gene, CDR1 is MDHEN and CDR2 is SYDVKM. Trimming took off 2 bases at V and 11 bases at J, with 18 bases between the two ends. The CDR3 consists of 14 residues. Whole-study findings and limits: HLA-C-restricted, CMV-specific TCR beta clonotypes were dominant ex vivo.

TCRdb redid the calling of the reads with MiXCR, one entry per CDR3 protein. The table has about 740,000 distinct CDR3 sequences, under 40% seen once. A word on this clonotype: The antigen is unknown.

Material for sequencing was PBMCs. This clonotype was obtained from a human donor in good health (CMV status not recorded). Some clones in this sample may be carry-over from other donors' samples. V usage is TRBV28 and J usage is TRBJ1-1; D is possibly TRBD1 (5 bases). CDR3 loop: CASSLIEGREVAFF. Written as DNA, the CDR3 is TGTGCCAGCAGTTTAATAGAGGGGCGAGAGGTGGCTTTCTTT.